These T cell receptor beta chains were read from a single sample in a study of cytomegalovirus exposure and HLA in healthy donors. Some clones are missing from TCRdb's copy, which holds only in-frame ones; the method was immunoSEQ multiplex PCR. The table records roughly 120,000 clones, over 70% of them present only once. Sequencing was carried out using PBMCs. These receptors were taken from a woman aged 18-29 years in good health and CMV-seronegative. Both conserved end residues are part of each CDR3.

V: TRBV15; J: TRBJ1-4; CDR3: CATSKGIGGSNEKLFF
V: TRBV6-6; J: TRBJ2-7; CDR3: CASSSGTRRSYEQYF
V: TRBV19; J: TRBJ1-5; CDR3: CASSTLNPNQPQHF
V: TRBV5-1; J: TRBJ1-2; CDR3: CASSSRTGDYGYTF
V: TRBV4-1; J: TRBJ1-3; CDR3: CASSHDRTGGATGNTIYF
V: TRBV11-3; J: TRBJ2-7; CDR3: CASSQTSNKNEQYF
V: TRBV28; J: TRBJ1-4; CDR3: CASSSRIATSLDRGHEKLFF
V: TRBV4-1; J: TRBJ1-6; CDR3: CASSQPDPGGSLHF
V: TRBV6-5; J: TRBJ2-7; CDR3: CASSYGFGLTEYEQYF
V: TRBV19; J: TRBJ1-1; CDR3: CASTLRQGGHTEAFF
V: TRBV7-3; J: TRBJ1-2; CDR3: CASSPRTGLAGSNGYTF
V: TRBV5-6; J: TRBJ2-7; CDR3: CASSKRARGYEQYF
V: TRBV28; J: TRBJ2-7; CDR3: CASSLGRYEQYF
V: TRBV18; J: TRBJ1-1; CDR3: CASSPRAVNTEAFF
V: TRBV2; J: TRBJ1-2; CDR3: CASSELGGLSGYTF
V: TRBV28; J: TRBJ2-7; CDR3: CASRTLGQSYEQYF
V: TRBV5-1; J: TRBJ2-7; CDR3: CASSWGLAVYEQYF
V: TRBV5-4; J: TRBJ1-1; CDR3: CASTQGLRDTEAFF
V: TRBV28; J: TRBJ2-6; CDR3: CASSYEQGLGANVLTF
V: TRBV7-9; J: TRBJ1-1; CDR3: CASSLTGMMNTEAFF
V: TRBV11-2; J: TRBJ1-5; CDR3: CASSLQGASNQPQHF
V: TRBV5-1; J: TRBJ2-7; CDR3: CASGPGGSSYEQYF
V: TRBV15; J: TRBJ1-1; CDR3: CATSSGRQFEAFF
V: TRBV27; J: TRBJ2-7; CDR3: CASSLASGSYEQYF
V: TRBV30; J: TRBJ2-5; CDR3: CAWRSGGQETQYF
V: TRBV5-5; J: TRBJ2-7; CDR3: CASSLDREQYF
V: TRBV7-2; J: TRBJ2-5; CDR3: CASRGGGGIAETQYF
V: TRBV6-5; J: TRBJ2-1; CDR3: CASSYASGVYNEQFF
V: TRBV19; J: TRBJ1-5; CDR3: CASSIGHLNQPQHF
V: TRBV27; J: TRBJ1-1; CDR3: CASSSGQIMNTEAFF
V: TRBV30; J: TRBJ2-1; CDR3: CAWSSSGIDEQFF
V: TRBV11-2; J: TRBJ2-5; CDR3: CASSRNRGREETQYF
V: TRBV19; J: TRBJ1-2; CDR3: CASKHIYGYTF
V: TRBV7-7; J: TRBJ2-5; CDR3: CASSPLRGGETQYF
V: TRBV15; J: TRBJ1-1; CDR3: CATSRGIVGVSGDTEAFF
V: TRBV6-6; J: TRBJ1-1; CDR3: CASSQGQGSTEAFF
V: TRBV28; J: TRBJ1-2; CDR3: CASIQGGRGGYTF
V: TRBV7-3; J: TRBJ2-7; CDR3: CASSLNSGGPLFYEQYF
V: TRBV5-1; J: TRBJ2-3; CDR3: CASSFGGETDTQYF
V: TRBV7-9; J: TRBJ2-2; CDR3: CASSLPGQDSGELFF
V: TRBV5-1; J: TRBJ2-1; CDR3: CASSLGLGYYNEQFF
V: TRBV29-1; J: TRBJ1-1; CDR3: CSVGQDSNTEAFF
V: TRBV5-1; J: TRBJ1-1; CDR3: CASSLDDRMNTEAFF
V: TRBV19; J: TRBJ1-1; CDR3: CASSISRLHTEAFF
V: TRBV27; J: TRBJ2-3; CDR3: CASSSLSGGRADTQYF
V: TRBV27; J: TRBJ1-5; CDR3: CASSLGGIRQPQHF
V: TRBV4-1; J: TRBJ1-2; CDR3: CASSRETGGSWGYTF
V: TRBV5-1; J: TRBJ2-3; CDR3: CASSSTGSGTDTQYF
V: TRBV27; J: TRBJ2-1; CDR3: CASSPRTSGGAHNEQFF
V: TRBV5-1; J: TRBJ2-7; CDR3: CASSLGDNSYEQYF
V: TRBV7-7; J: TRBJ2-7; CDR3: CASSPTGGGAYEQYF
V: TRBV6-6; J: TRBJ1-2; CDR3: CATTGASLGGYTF
V: TRBV5-1; J: TRBJ1-2; CDR3: CASSNRVTNYGYTF
V: TRBV2; J: TRBJ2-2; CDR3: CASGETGELFF